A selection of T cell receptor beta chains follows, all from one sample in a study of blood T cell repertoires in COVID-19. Sequencing was performed with immunoSEQ multiplex PCR; in TCRdb, only in-frame clones are kept and a portion is missing. The sample includes around 170,000 clones, 83% seen only once; the top ten take 6% to 8%. Sequencing was done on a sample of peripheral blood. Receptors originate from a woman in her 70s with COVID-19, enrolled during active disease. The CDR3 runs from the conserved cysteine through the conserved F or W. The D gene is left open where the match is weak.

V gene	D gene	J gene	CDR3 protein
TRBV18	-	TRBJ2-5	CASSPSGQETQYF
TRBV5-4	-	TRBJ2-3	CASSSGTLTDTQYF
TRBV28	-	TRBJ1-2	CASSDAIQESGYTF
TRBV11-3	-	TRBJ2-2	CASTSTGELFF
TRBV9	TRBD2	TRBJ2-3	CASSVGLADNTDTQYF
TRBV4-3	-	TRBJ2-3	CASSQDFSGTDTQYF
TRBV7-9	TRBD1	TRBJ1-2	CASSFDRGRRGHGYTF
TRBV28	TRBD1	TRBJ1-4	CASSSRSFNRGLTNEKLFF
TRBV7-9	-	TRBJ2-7	CASSSTNYEQYF
TRBV11-2	TRBD2	TRBJ2-5	CASSSESGGGWETQYF
TRBV7-9	-	TRBJ1-1	CASSPTTGLNTEAFF
TRBV2	TRBD2	TRBJ2-1	CASSSGVSYNEQFF
TRBV2	-	TRBJ1-5	CASSAESTGQPQHF
TRBV30	TRBD2	TRBJ2-1	CAWSVRLTSKVNEQFF
TRBV27	TRBD1	TRBJ1-2	CASSRDRVGYGYTF
TRBV29-1	TRBD1	TRBJ1-4	CSAGQGNEKLFF
TRBV5-3	TRBD1	TRBJ1-5	CARSYDRAINQPQHF
TRBV19	-	TRBJ1-3	CASRTGRAGNTIYF
TRBV19	-	TRBJ2-2	CASSFPGLNTGELFF
TRBV7-2	TRBD2	TRBJ2-1	CASSLGTSGTYNEQFF
TRBV19	-	TRBJ1-3	CASSTDISSGNTIYF
TRBV9	TRBD1	TRBJ2-7	CASSATGQGVVEYF
TRBV5-4	-	TRBJ1-6	CASSLGVTSGSSPLHF